This paragraph reports one TCR beta chain. As yet, its antigen is unknown. The CDR3 sequence is 16 residues long. V lost 0 bases to trimming and J lost 0 bases, with 6 bases between them. Germline lookup yields CDR1 LGHNA and CDR2 YNFKEQ. This PCR relied on a set of 60 Vbeta primers and 13 Jbeta primers. Libraries were prepared by immunoSEQ multiplex PCR; TCRdb keeps only in-frame clonotypes and omits some of them. The sample includes tens of thousands of clones, around four fifths of them seen just once. These data are taken from a study of cytomegalovirus exposure and HLA in healthy donors. General observations from the study: Later on, an analysis tied 15,000 to 20,000 TCR beta sequences to HLA alleles at 0.05 false discovery rate. What TCR beta sequences reportedly achieved was accurate prediction of HLA-A and HLA-B alleles in most subjects.

The J gene is TRBJ2-6, the V gene TRBV4-2; D is unclear. The material sequenced was PBMCs. The TCR sequence derives from a male donor in good health and CMV-seropositive. The chain's CDR3 is CASSQDRDSGANVLTF. CDR3 nucleotide sequence: TGTGCCAGCAGCCAAGACCGAGACTCTGGGGCCAACGTCCTGACTTTC.